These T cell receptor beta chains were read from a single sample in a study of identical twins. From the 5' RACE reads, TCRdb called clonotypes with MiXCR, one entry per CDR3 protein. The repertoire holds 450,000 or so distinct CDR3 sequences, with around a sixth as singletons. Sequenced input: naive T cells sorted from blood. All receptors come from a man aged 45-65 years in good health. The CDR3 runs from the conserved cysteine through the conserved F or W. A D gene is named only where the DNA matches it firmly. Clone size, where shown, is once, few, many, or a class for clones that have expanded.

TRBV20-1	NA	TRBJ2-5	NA	TGCAGTGCTAGTAGTCCGTCCAGGAAAGAGACCCAGTACTTC	CSASSPSRKETQYF
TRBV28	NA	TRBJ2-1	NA	TGTGCCAGCAGTTTATGGGGGGGTTTGAATGAGCAGTTCTTC	CASSLWGGLNEQFF
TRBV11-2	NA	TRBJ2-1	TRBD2	TGTGCCAGCAGCCCCCGACCTCCGACTAGCGGGGGTTACAATGAGCAGTTCTTC	CASSPRPPTSGGYNEQFF
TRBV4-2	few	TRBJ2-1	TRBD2	TGTGCCAGCAGCCAGGTGGGACTAGCGAGGACCTACAATGAGCAGTTCTTC	CASSQVGLARTYNEQFF
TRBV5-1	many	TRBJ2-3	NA	TGCGCCAGCAGCTTGGCTTATAAGCCCACAGATACGCAGTATTTT	CASSLAYKPTDTQYF
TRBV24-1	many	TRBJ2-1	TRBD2	TGTGCCACCAGTGACCCTAGCGGGCCAGCCTACAATGAGCAGTTCTTC	CATSDPSGPAYNEQFF
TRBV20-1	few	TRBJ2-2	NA	TGCAGTGCCCGCATCTCCGGGCTGGACACCGGGGAGCTGTTTTTT	CSARISGLDTGELFF
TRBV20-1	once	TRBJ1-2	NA	TGCAGTGCTGGGACCCCCGCAGGCTATGGCTACACCTTC	CSAGTPAGYGYTF
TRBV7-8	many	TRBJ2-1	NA	TGTGCCAGCAGGATCTCGGCCCTTCGGGGACCTAGCTCCTACAATGAGCAGTTCTTC	CASRISALRGPSSYNEQFF
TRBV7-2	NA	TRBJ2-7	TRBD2	TGTGCCAGCAGCACTGGTAGCGGGGGACCCCTTTACGAGCAGTACTTC	CASSTGSGGPLYEQYF
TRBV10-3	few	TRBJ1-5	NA	TGTGCCATCAGTGAGGGTAGTGGCAATCAGCCCCAGCATTTT	CAISEGSGNQPQHF